Listed below are T cell receptor beta chains from one sample, sequenced in a study of T-cell memory formation after mild COVID-19. TCRdb fed the 5' RACE reads into MiXCR, producing one record per CDR3 protein. This table has about 390,000 distinct CDR3 sequences, approximately 15% appearing once. The specimen sequenced was PBMCs or a T cell subset sorted from them (not recorded which). The source is a young man who had mild COVID-19 (a few samples of this study predate the infection). Cell type and time point are not known. Both conserved end residues are part of each CDR3. The D gene is left open where the match is weak. Rows may omit the clone size; those that give it use once, few, many or a size class.

v_call	clone_size	d_call	j_call	cdr3_aa	cdr3_nt
TRBV29-1	.	.	TRBJ1-1	CSVLTPNGEAFF	TGCAGCGTTTTGACACCCAATGGGGAAGCTTTCTTT
TRBV6-1	.	.	TRBJ1-1	CASSAPTGGNTEAFF	TGTGCCAGCAGTGCCCCAACAGGAGGGAACACTGAAGCTTTCTTT
TRBV6-5	few	TRBD2	TRBJ2-3	CASSYTARTGTSGGALNTQYF	TGTGCCAGCAGTTACACTGCCAGGACCGGGACTAGCGGGGGGGCTTTAAATACGCAGTATTTT
TRBV19	.	.	TRBJ2-1	CASSKFSLGNEQFF	TGTGCCAGCTCTAAGTTTTCCCTAGGCAATGAGCAGTTCTTC
TRBV10-1	few	.	TRBJ1-1	CASPARQNTEAFF	TGCGCCAGCCCTGCGCGGCAGAACACTGAAGCTTTCTTT
TRBV6-5	few	.	TRBJ1-2	CASSYPGAGYTF	TGTGCCAGCAGTTACCCGGGAGCTGGCTACACCTTC
TRBV7-3	.	.	TRBJ2-1	CASSAARGRSVAEQFF	TGTGCCAGCAGCGCCGCCCGGGGGCGGAGCGTAGCTGAGCAGTTCTTC
TRBV6-5	.	.	TRBJ2-6	CASSYRPPAGGSSGANVLTF	TGTGCCAGCAGTTATCGCCCCCCCGCAGGGGGGTCATCTGGGGCCAACGTCCTGACTTTC
TRBV5-5	many	.	TRBJ2-3	CASRFRDGVVTDTQYF	TGTGCCAGCCGGTTCCGTGATGGGGTAGTCACAGATACGCAGTATTTT
TRBV10-3	.	TRBD1	TRBJ1-4	CATQRGQGDEKLFF	TGTGCCACCCAAAGGGGACAGGGGGATGAAAAACTGTTTTTT
TRBV7-8	many	.	TRBJ1-2	CASSLQGLYYGYTF	TGTGCCAGCAGCTTACAGGGACTCTACTATGGCTACACCTTC
TRBV20-1	.	.	TRBJ2-7	CSASPAARAITYEQYF	TGCAGTGCTAGTCCAGCGGCCAGGGCAATTACCTACGAGCAGTACTTC
TRBV6-2/TRBV6-3	.	TRBD1	TRBJ2-5	CASSLQGAGAQYF	TGTGCCAGCAGTCTACAGGGGGCGGGCGCCCAGTACTTC
TRBV12-5	.	.	TRBJ2-1	CASAPRYGGNEQFF	TGTGCTAGTGCCCCCAGATATGGCGGTAATGAGCAGTTCTTC
TRBV7-6	few	.	TRBJ2-3	CASSHGTPGTDTQYF	TGTGCCAGCAGCCACGGGACCCCCGGCACAGATACGCAGTATTTT
TRBV7-2	.	.	TRBJ1-6	CASSPGRAFSSSPLHF	TGTGCCAGCAGCCCGGGCAGGGCCTTCTCTAGCTCACCCCTCCACTTT
TRBV18	few	.	TRBJ2-1	CASSPGAPLYNEQFF	TGTGCCAGCTCACCGGGGGCCCCCCTCTACAATGAGCAGTTCTTC
TRBV30	once	.	TRBJ2-4	CAWSLRGGWNIQYF	TGTGCCTGGAGTTTGAGGGGGGGCTGGAACATTCAGTACTTC
TRBV4-2	few	.	TRBJ2-3	CASSQYGLDGTDTQYF	TGTGCCAGCAGCCAATATGGCCTAGATGGCACAGATACGCAGTATTTT
TRBV7-2	.	.	TRBJ2-7	CASSLEAAQYF	TGTGCCAGCAGCTTAGAGGCGGCGCAGTACTTC
TRBV4-3	.	TRBD1	TRBJ2-3	CASSQNPGQGADTQYF	TGCGCCAGCAGCCAAAATCCGGGACAGGGGGCGGATACGCAGTATTTT
TRBV7-3	.	.	TRBJ2-7	CASSLTGLNEQYF	TGTGCCAGCAGCTTAACGGGACTCAACGAGCAGTACTTC
TRBV7-2	many	TRBD1	TRBJ2-7	CASSLTGTGPYEQYF	TGTGCCAGCAGCTTAACCGGGACAGGGCCCTACGAGCAGTACTTC
TRBV4-3	few	.	TRBJ1-2	CASSPWQAYGYTF	TGCGCCAGCAGCCCTTGGCAGGCCTATGGCTACACCTTC
TRBV15	.	.	TRBJ2-3	CATSSQTDTQYF	TGTGCCACCAGCAGCCAGACAGATACGCAGTATTTT
TRBV11-2	many	TRBD2	TRBJ2-5	CASGQTSGGIGETQYF	TGTGCCAGCGGCCAGACTAGCGGGGGGATTGGTGAGACCCAGTACTTC
TRBV29-1	.	TRBD2	TRBJ2-3	CSVEGLAGITDTQYF	TGCAGCGTTGAAGGACTAGCGGGGATCACAGATACGCAGTATTTT
TRBV3-1	few	.	TRBJ1-2	CASSHRTLYGYTF	TGTGCCAGCAGCCACCGGACACTGTATGGCTACACCTTC
TRBV2	.	TRBD2	TRBJ2-1	CAGTSGGGNEQFF	TGTGCCGGGACTAGCGGGGGGGGCAATGAGCAGTTCTTC
TRBV7-9	many	TRBD1	TRBJ2-7	CASRRDSYEQYF	TGTGCCAGCAGGAGGGACAGCTACGAGCAGTACTTC
TRBV4-1	.	.	TRBJ1-4	CASSQGLGLFF	TGCGCCAGCAGCCAAGGCTTGGGACTGTTTTTT
TRBV12-3/TRBV12-4	.	.	TRBJ2-7	CASSFGGATYEQYF	TGTGCCAGCAGTTTTGGGGGGGCTACGTACGAGCAGTACTTC
TRBV5-1	few	.	TRBJ2-3	CASIQADTQYF	TGCGCCAGCATACAGGCAGATACGCAGTATTTT
TRBV7-8	many	TRBD1	TRBJ2-1	CASSLTGTDDNEQFF	TGTGCCAGCAGCTTGACCGGGACAGATGACAATGAGCAGTTCTTC
TRBV2	few	.	TRBJ2-5	CASSEGAETQYF	TGTGCCAGCAGTGAGGGAGCGGAGACCCAGTACTTC
TRBV4-1	few	.	TRBJ1-4	CASSQGLSEKLFF	TGCGCCAGCAGCCAAGGGCTCTCAGAAAAACTGTTTTTT
TRBV21-1	.	.	TRBJ2-4	CASTPMMLAKNIQYF	TGTGCCAGCACGCCGATGATGCTAGCCAAAAACATTCAGTACTTC
TRBV7-3	few	TRBD2	TRBJ2-3	CASAGRRTDTQYF	TGTGCCAGCGCCGGGAGGCGCACAGATACGCAGTATTTT
TRBV7-2	few	TRBD1	TRBJ1-5	CASSSGGNQPQQF	TGTGCCAGCAGCTCAGGGGGGAATCAGCCCCAGCAATTT
TRBV5-1	few	.	TRBJ2-5	CASYIIQETQYF	TGCGCCAGTTACATTATCCAAGAGACCCAGTACTTC
TRBV11-1	.	.	TRBJ1-6	CASSLQSFNSPLHF	TGTGCCAGCAGCTTACAGTCCTTTAATTCACCCCTCCACTTT
TRBV7-9	.	.	TRBJ2-3	CASSVSGTYSTDTQYF	TGTGCCAGCAGCGTTTCCGGGACATACAGCACAGATACGCAGTATTTT
TRBV5-1	many	TRBD1	TRBJ2-3	CASSLKGASDTQYF	TGCGCCAGCAGCTTGAAGGGGGCATCGGATACGCAGTATTTT
TRBV18	.	TRBD2	TRBJ2-2	CASTMTSGGATAGELFF	TGTGCCAGCACGATGACTAGCGGGGGGGCCACCGCCGGGGAGCTGTTTTTT
TRBV5-1	.	TRBD1	TRBJ2-1	CASSYGQGEDEQFF	TGCGCCAGCAGCTACGGACAGGGTGAGGATGAGCAGTTCTTC
TRBV5-1	few	TRBD2	TRBJ2-2	CASSLRLAGVNTGELFF	TGCGCCAGCAGCTTACGGCTAGCGGGGGTAAATACCGGGGAGCTGTTTTTT
TRBV19	few	TRBD1	TRBJ2-3	CASSISRGTDTQYF	TGTGCCAGTAGTATTTCCAGGGGGACAGATACGCAGTATTTT
TRBV6-5	.	TRBD2	TRBJ2-3	CASRGLAVDTQYF	TGTGCCAGCAGGGGACTAGCGGTAGATACGCAGTATTTT
TRBV7-9	few	.	TRBJ1-6	CASSPVSLPNSPLHF	TGTGCCAGCAGTCCAGTGTCCCTGCCTAATTCACCCCTCCACTTT
TRBV6-5	.	.	TRBJ1-2	CASRVGVQGAYGYTF	TGTGCCAGCAGAGTGGGGGTACAGGGAGCCTATGGCTACACCTTC
TRBV4-3	many	.	TRBJ2-5	CASSHALGYQETQYF	TGCGCCAGCAGCCATGCTCTAGGCTACCAAGAGACCCAGTACTTC
TRBV6-1	.	.	TRBJ1-1	CASSVGAGEAFF	TGTGCCAGCAGTGTGGGCGCGGGTGAAGCTTTCTTT
TRBV5-5	.	.	TRBJ1-1	CASSLETGRWSTEAFF	TGTGCCAGCAGCTTGGAAACGGGGAGATGGAGCACTGAAGCTTTCTTT
TRBV12-3/TRBV12-4	.	TRBD1	TRBJ1-1	CASSLGRQGEAFF	TGTGCCAGCAGTTTAGGTCGACAGGGAGAAGCTTTCTTT
TRBV7-6	.	TRBD1	TRBJ2-7	CASSPRQGLNEQYF	TGTGCCAGCAGCCCCCGACAGGGTCTCAACGAGCAGTACTTC
TRBV7-9	.	.	TRBJ1-1	CATSHPAEEAFF	TGTGCCACCAGCCACCCGGCCGAGGAAGCTTTCTTT
TRBV20-1	few	.	TRBJ1-4	CSARDEKLFF	TGCAGTGCTAGGGACGAAAAACTGTTTTTT
TRBV12-3/TRBV12-4	once	.	TRBJ1-1	CASSTGGNRGAEAFF	TGTGCCAGCAGTACTGGGGGGAACCGGGGGGCTGAAGCTTTCTTT
TRBV4-2	.	.	TRBJ1-3	CASSQDAGGNTIYF	TGTGCCAGCAGCCAAGATGCGGGGGGAAACACCATATATTTT